This T cell receptor beta chain is drawn from a study of cytomegalovirus exposure and HLA in healthy donors. Findings and limits, study-wide: Productive status was seen about 90% or about 30% of the time for most TCR beta V segments in an earlier analysis. Several of the most significant clusters were apparently associated with common viral pathogens in a later analysis.

The PCR had 60 Vbeta and 13 Jbeta primers. The assay was immunoSEQ multiplex PCR, and TCRdb's table has in-frame clones only and misses some. The sample includes around 110,000 clones, around 83% of them seen just once. This CDR3 has 12 amino acids. Germline assignment: CDR1 MDHEN and CDR2 SYDVKM. V was trimmed by 4 bases and J by 4 bases, leaving 7 bases between them. A note on this clone: Its cognate antigen is unknown. The sample contains more than one DNA sequence encoding this CDR3.

The sequencing sample was made of PBMCs. This receptor was identified in a man in his thirties or forties in good health and CMV-seropositive. The chain carries TRBV28 and TRBJ1-2, with unresolved D. CDR3 sequence: CASSSPGYGYTF. In nucleotides, the CDR3 is TGTGCCAGCAGTTCCCCAGGCTATGGCTACACCTTC.